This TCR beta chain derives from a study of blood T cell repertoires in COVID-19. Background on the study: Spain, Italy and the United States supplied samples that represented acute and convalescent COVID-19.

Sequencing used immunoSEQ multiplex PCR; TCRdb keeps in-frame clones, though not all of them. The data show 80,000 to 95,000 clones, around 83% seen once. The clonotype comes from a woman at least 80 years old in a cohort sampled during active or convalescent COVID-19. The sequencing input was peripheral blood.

CDR3 DNA: TGTGCCAGCAGTCCTCGGACAGGGCCCTATTCACCCCTCCACTTT. Protein: CASSPRTGPYSPLHF. The chain is built from TRBV2 and TRBJ1-6, with 8 bases matching TRBD1. CDR3 length: 15 residues. The trim removed 5 bases at V and 8 bases at J, leaving 8 bases unmatched. CDR1 SNHLY and CDR2 FYNNEI come from the germline V gene.